This TCR beta chain was captured by sequencing in a study of radiation and T cells in renal cell carcinoma. A remark on this clone: What it binds is unknown.

Time point here: blood 4 weeks post-SBRT, at nephrectomy. Treatment: 15 Gy SBRT to primary tumor, nephrectomy 4 weeks later. Nephrectomy followed 15 Gy stereotactic body radiation by 4 weeks. The patient's renal cell carcinoma had clear cell pathology. Study findings and constraints: In blood, top tumor clones expanded by 2 weeks, shrinking by 4.

Here immunoSEQ multiplex PCR was the method, and the copy in TCRdb shows in-frame clones only, minus some. The data hold roughly 90,000 clones, with around four fifths observed a single time. Specimen: blood, collected from a patient whose treatment included radiotherapy and nephrectomy. The sequence was obtained from a man in his fifties or sixties with renal cell carcinoma.

CDR3 in amino acids: CASHGGQGETQYF. CDR3 nucleotides: TGTGCCAGCCACGGGGGCCAGGGAGAGACCCAGTACTTC. The genes are TRBV2 and TRBJ2-5; D may correspond to TRBD1 or TRBD2 (6 bases each). Germline CDR1 reads SNHLY; CDR2 reads FYNNEI. This CDR3 region has 13 residues. V lost 8 bases, J lost 4 bases, and 14 bases lay in between.